This entry lists 10 T cell receptor beta chains sequenced from one sample in a study of blood T cells in healthy people across ages. The authors ran a second PCR of roughly 6 to 11 cycles using a sample-barcoded 5' primer and a J-beta primer mix. One entry per CDR3 protein results from TCRdb running MiXCR on the 5' RACE reads. The sample yields around 2 million distinct CDR3 sequences, 30% to 40% seen once. Source material: blood. These receptors were collected from a human donor in good health.

The rearrangement joins TRBV20-1 to TRBJ2-7, with D perhaps assigned TRBD1 or TRBD2 (5 bases each). The CDR3 extends over 14 amino acids. V was cut by 0 bases and J by 1 base, with 10 bases left in between. Germline CDR1 is DFQATT and CDR2 is SNEGSKA (reference sequence). In DNA form, the CDR3 reads TGCAGTGCTAGAGATGGGGGTACGTCCTACGAGCAGTACTTC. Protein product: CSARDGGTSYEQYF.

J is TRBJ1-5 and V is TRBV20-1, with a possible D match to TRBD1 (5 bases). The germline V gene encodes CDR1 DFQATT and CDR2 SNEGSKA (reference sequence). V lost 6 bases, J lost 6 bases, and 18 bases lay in between. This CDR3 region has 14 residues. This CDR3 is CSAPGPIGTQPQHF. The CDR3 DNA follows: TGCAGTGCCCCTGGACCAATCGGGACTCAGCCCCAGCATTTT.

This clonotype has a handful of counts. This chain connects TRBV3-1 to TRBJ2-3; the match to TRBD2 covers 9 bases. The germline V gene has CDR1 LGHDT and CDR2 YNNKEL (reference sequence). The CDR3 is 17 residues long. After removal of 4 bases from V and 0 bases from J, the junction contained 8 bases not matched to a gene. The CDR3 here is CASSRMTSGDSTDTQYF. The DNA of the CDR3 is TGTGCCAGCAGCCGAATGACTAGCGGAGATAGCACAGATACGCAGTATTTT.

The chain carries TRBV15 and TRBJ1-1; no clear D gene. The V gene's germline CDR1 is LNHNV and CDR2 YYDKDF (reference sequence). CDR3 length: 14 amino acids. Trimming removed 1 base at V and 4 bases at J, with 10 bases between. In DNA, the CDR3 is TGTGCCACCAGCAGAGGGTCACTTGGCACTGAAGCTTTCTTT. Translating gives CATSRGSLGTEAFF.

The CDR3 nucleotides are TGCGCCAGCAGCTCGGGACAGGGGGACTCCTACAATGAGCAGTTCTTC. Translation gives CASSSGQGDSYNEQFF. This chain joins TRBV5-1 and TRBJ2-1, with 11 positions matching TRBD1. From germline, CDR1 is SGHRS and CDR2 YFSETQ. There are 16 residues in the CDR3. The V segment lost 3 bases and the J segment 0 bases; nucleotides outside the gene matches: 2. The variable domain in full, with the rest retrieved from reference TRBV5-1 and TRBJ2-1, is KAGVTQTPRYLIKTRGQQVTLSCSPISGHRSVSWYQQTPGQGLQFLFEYFSETQRNKGNFPGRFSGRQFSNSRSEMNVSTLELGDSALYLCASSSGQGDSYNEQFFGPGTRLTVL.

This clonotype came up many times. V usage is TRBV29-1 and J usage is TRBJ2-6, with D uncertain. V was pared by 6 bases and J by 0 bases, with 9 bases between. Germline-derived CDR1 and CDR2 are SQVTM and ANQGSEA. There are 14 residues in the CDR3. This chain's CDR3 is CSVHGSSGANVLTF. The CDR3, as DNA: TGCAGCGTCCATGGTAGCTCTGGGGCCAACGTCCTGACTTTC.

This rearrangement joins TRBV20-1 to TRBJ2-1; TRBD2 agrees at 7 bases. Germline CDR1 DFQATT, CDR2 SNEGSKA (reference sequence). This CDR3 is built from 15 residues. The CDR3: CSVVISQRDYNEQFF. For the CDR3, the DNA is TGCAGCGTAGTTATAAGCCAGCGGGACTACAATGAGCAGTTCTTC.

This sequence joins TRBV3-1 and TRBJ2-1; no clear D. The V gene lost 5 bases and the J gene lost 1 base, with 12 bases spanning the gap. Germline lookup yields CDR1 LGHDT and CDR2 YNNKEL (reference sequence). This CDR3 has 15 amino acids. This CDR3 is CASSIQVGSYNEQFF. The CDR3 nucleotides are TGTGCCAGCAGCATTCAGGTTGGATCCTACAATGAGCAGTTCTTC.

This clonotype has more than one count but fewer than ten. Being one base from a much bigger clone, this may be a read error. V usage is TRBV12-3 or TRBV12-4 and J usage is TRBJ2-5; D perhaps matches TRBD2 (6 bases). The CDR3 has 13 amino acids. CDR3 DNA: TGTGCCAGCCATCGGGACTTTCAAGAGGCCCAGTACTTC. The encoded protein is CASHRDFQEAQYF.

This clonotype was seen a few times. The V and J genes are TRBV25-1 and TRBJ2-1; TRBD2 is a possible D gene (7 bases). Trimming pared 1 base from V and 8 bases from J, leaving 15 bases between. Looked up from germline, CDR1 is MGHDK and CDR2 is SYGVNS. The CDR3 has 15 amino acids. CDR3 in amino acids: CASSEWRGGVHEQFF. The CDR3 DNA is TGTGCCAGCAGTGAATGGAGGGGGGGGGTACATGAGCAGTTCTTC.